This TCR beta chain was retrieved from a study of OX40 agonist ivuxolimab in advanced cancers. Across the whole study: The dose-escalation cohort was about 86% male, with a mean age of 60 years, ranging about 20 to 85.

V was trimmed by 4 bases and J by 7 bases, leaving 14 bases between them. Germline assignment: CDR1 MGHRA and CDR2 YSYEKL. This CDR3 is 14 amino acids long. Assay: immunoSEQ multiplex PCR; the TCRdb copy retains only in-frame clones and omits some. The sample has over 55,000 clones; 84% are singletons. The TCR originated in an adult with an advanced solid tumor such as melanoma, head and neck, liver or kidney cancer. The starting material was CD4+ or CD8+ T cells sorted from blood, obtained in a trial of the OX40 agonist ivuxolimab. The chain couples TRBV4-1 to TRBJ2-1; D is perhaps TRBD1 or TRBD2 (5 bases each). For the CDR3, the DNA is TGCGCCAGCAGCCTTCCCCTTGAGGGGAATGAGCAGTTCTTC. Residues: CASSLPLEGNEQFF.